The TCR beta chain under discussion was sequenced for a study of metastatic and nonmetastatic thyroid tumors. The overall study: Repertoire comparisons spanned blood and tumor or nodule tissue from malignant and benign thyroid patients.

General observations from the study: It was reportedly found that TCR beta diversity was significantly higher in malignant thyroid tumors than in benign nodules, a difference seen in both blood and tumor samples.

CDR1 is LGHDT and CDR2 is YNNKEL in the germline V gene (reference sequence). The V gene lost 5 bases and the J gene lost 3 bases, with 8 bases spanning the gap. The CDR3 is 12 residues long. All patients were treatment-naive before thyroid surgery. This clone was observed at least ten times. Antigen unknown. MiXCR reprocessed the PCR reads for TCRdb. Here the sample spans 9,900 or so clones, roughly 30% being singletons. This chain joins TRBV3-1 and TRBJ2-7; D possibly corresponds to TRBD1 (5 bases). Sequencing was carried out using tumor tissue. The sequence derives from a female donor with papillary thyroid cancer or a benign thyroid nodule (not recorded which). Some clones in this sample may be carry-over from other donors' samples. The CDR3: CASSKGDYEQYF. The CDR3 DNA reads as TGTGCCAGCAGCAAAGGGGACTACGAGCAGTACTTC.